The 25 T cell receptor beta chains listed next were all sequenced from one sample in a study of cytomegalovirus exposure and HLA in healthy donors. PCR involved 60 Vbeta and 13 Jbeta primers. TCRdb's copy holds only in-frame clones and misses some; the assay was immunoSEQ multiplex PCR. The table has 100,000 to 150,000 clones, under 85% seen once; the top ten hold over 3.5%. The sample was PBMCs. These receptors were taken from a woman in her fifties or sixties in good health and CMV-seropositive.

The chain has TRBV10-3 and TRBJ2-7, with 10 bases lining up with TRBD2. CDR1 ENHRY and CDR2 SYGVKD come from the germline V gene. This CDR3 spans 15 amino acids. V lost 3 bases and J lost 3; bases outside the gene matches: 5. The chain's CDR3 is CAISDSSGGVYEQYF. In DNA form, the CDR3 reads TGTGCCATCAGTGATTCTAGCGGGGGAGTCTACGAGCAGTACTTC.

This chain uses TRBV2 with TRBJ2-7; possibly TRBD1 for D (5 bases). With 3 bases removed from V and 4 bases from J, the gap between germline ends came to 16 bases. CDR3 length: 15 residues. Germline CDR1 reads SNHLY; CDR2 reads FYNNEI. The CDR3 DNA reads as TGTGCCAGCAGTGATGGGGCAGGACCGATGTACGAGCAGTACTTC. Protein: CASSDGAGPMYEQYF.

V gene TRBV27 combines with J gene TRBJ1-5, with 8 bases identical to TRBD1. Per the germline V gene, CDR1 is MNHEY and CDR2 is SMNVEV (reference sequence). The junction had 6 bases not matched to a gene; V was cut back by 5 bases and J by 0 bases. The CDR3 consists of 16 residues. The DNA for the CDR3 is TGTGCCAGCAGTCCTCTGACAGGGGATAGCAATCAGCCCCAGCATTTT. This sequence encodes CASSPLTGDSNQPQHF.

This clone was seen a few times. An end of the junction differs from the germline gene, which may be a read error. The chain has TRBV7-9 and TRBJ1-3, with TRBD1 as a possible D gene (6 bases). Germline-derived CDR1 and CDR2 are SEHNR and FQNEAQ (reference sequence). The CDR3 runs 15 residues. CDR3 DNA sequence: TGTTCCAGCAGCCTGCAACAGGGCCAGGGAAACACCATATATTTT. This sequence encodes CSSSLQQGQGNTIYF.

The V and J genes are TRBV5-6 and TRBJ1-1; the D is unclear. This CDR3 contains 13 residues. V was shortened by 4 bases and J by 5 bases, with 12 bases between the two germline ends. In germline, CDR1 is SGHDT, CDR2 YYEEEE. The CDR3 nucleotides are TGTGCCAGCAGCCCGTTCTCGGGGACTGAAGCTTTCTTT. It encodes CASSPFSGTEAFF.

The chain carries TRBV12-5 and TRBJ2-5, with D possibly matching TRBD2 (5 bases). CDR3 size: 15 residues. CDR1 and CDR2 from the germline V gene are LGHNT and FRNRAP. V shed 2 bases and J shed 5 bases, with 15 bases lying between them. The chain's CDR3 is CASGLWALTRETQYF. CDR3 sequence (DNA): TGTGCTAGTGGTTTGTGGGCACTTACTAGGGAGACCCAGTACTTC.

Remarks on this clone: The same CDR3 arises from other DNA sequences in this sample as well. This chain links TRBV6-5 with TRBJ2-7, with D unclear. CDR3 length equals 13 residues. Trimming left V 0 bases short and J 2 bases short, with 5 bases between. Germline V gives CDR1 MNHEY, CDR2 SVGAGI. The CDR3 spells CASSYSPTYEQYF. Written as DNA, the CDR3 is TGTGCCAGCAGTTACTCACCTACCTACGAGCAGTACTTC.

The CDR3 nucleotides read TGTGCCAGTCGAACAGCCTATGGCTACACCTTC. It yields the protein CASRTAYGYTF. The chain is built from TRBV19 and TRBJ1-2; D remains unclear. V was pared by 8 bases and J by 4 bases, with 8 bases between. CDR1 is LNHDA and CDR2 is SQIVND in the germline V gene (reference sequence). This CDR3 comprises 11 residues.

This sequence joins TRBV15 and TRBJ2-7; the D is unclear. There are 14 residues in the CDR3. Trimming stripped 3 bases from V and 6 bases from J, with 15 bases between. Germline CDR1 and CDR2: LNHNV and YYDKDF (reference sequence). Here the CDR3 DNA reads TGTGCCACCAGCAGTGACACCCGACCCACCGAGCAGTACTTC. Protein: CATSSDTRPTEQYF. Filled out from reference TRBV15 and TRBJ2-7, the complete variable domain reads DAMVIQNPRYQVTQFGKPVTLSCSQTLNHNVMYWYQQKSSQAPKLLFHYYDKDFNNEADTPDNFQSRRPNTSFCFLDIRSPGLGDTAMYLCATSSDTRPTEQYFGPGTRLTVT.

This clone was seen more than once but under ten times. This sequence joins TRBV5-1 and TRBJ2-3; 8 bases map to TRBD2. Germline V CDR1 and CDR2: SGHRS, YFSETQ. The CDR3 runs 17 residues. V dropped 7 bases and J dropped 5; count of bases not matched to a gene: 18. Here the CDR3 DNA reads TGCGCCAGCCGAGCCAGCGGGGGCGATCTAGCAAGAGATACGCAGTATTTT. Translation: CASRASGGDLARDTQYF.

The rearrangement links TRBV6-6 to TRBJ2-5, with D uncertain. CDR1 and CDR2 (germline): MNHNY, SVGAGI (reference sequence). V gave up 0 bases and J gave up 5 bases, with 10 bases separating them. This CDR3 region has 14 residues. The DNA of the CDR3 is TGTGCCAGCAGTTACTCCGGTCGGGTGGAGACCCAGTACTTC. Residues: CASSYSGRVETQYF.

The rearrangement links TRBV18 to TRBJ2-7; D is possibly TRBD1 (5 bases). Per germline, CDR1 KGHSH and CDR2 LQKENI. V was cut by 0 bases and J by 5 bases, with 8 bases left in between. This CDR3 is built from 13 residues. The DNA of the CDR3 is TGTGCCAGCTCACCACCGTCAGGGAACGAGCAGTACTTC. It is translated as CASSPPSGNEQYF.

The chain employs TRBV7-9 and TRBJ2-5; TRBD2 agrees at 12 bases. Germline CDR1 SEHNR, CDR2 FQNEAQ (reference sequence). The trim removed 5 bases at V and 4 bases at J, leaving 2 bases unmatched. The CDR3 is made up of 14 amino acids. The DNA of the CDR3 is TGTGCCAGCAGCCTGACTAGCGGGGGAGAGACCCAGTACTTC. Protein: CASSLTSGGETQYF.

This clone showed up just a few times. V usage is TRBV5-4 and J usage is TRBJ2-5; TRBD2 matches 8 bases. This CDR3 comprises 16 residues. V dropped 0 bases and J dropped 6; count of bases not matched to a gene: 10. CDR1 is SGHNT, CDR2 YYREEE, per germline (reference sequence). The CDR3, as DNA: TGTGCCAGCAGCTTGGCGACCGGGGGGGTGCTGAAGACCCAGTACTTC. Translated, it gives CASSLATGGVLKTQYF.

This chain joins TRBV2 and TRBJ1-1, with unresolved D. Germline V gene lookup returns CDR1 SNHLY and CDR2 FYNNEI. The CDR3 covers 14 residues. The germline V and J ends were trimmed by 3 bases and 1 base, with 9 bases remaining between them. As DNA, the CDR3 is TGTGCCAGCAGTGACAGTATTACGAACACTGAAGCTTTCTTT. Its translation: CASSDSITNTEAFF.

Concerning this clone itself: One junction end disagrees with the germline gene, perhaps due to a read error. The same CDR3 is also encoded by other DNA sequences in this sample. This rearrangement joins TRBV6-1 to TRBJ1-3; the match to TRBD1 covers 7 bases. In germline, CDR1 is MNHNS, CDR2 SASEGT. The CDR3 consists of 14 residues. The CDR3: CASSGDRTGNTIYF. Written as DNA, the CDR3 is TGTGCCAGCAGTGGGGACAGAACTGGGAACACCATATATTTT.

The chain joins TRBV4-1 to TRBJ1-3, with TRBD1 matching 7 bases. CDR1 MGHRA and CDR2 YSYEKL come from the germline V gene. The junction had 6 bases not matched to a gene; V was cut back by 4 bases and J by 0 bases. The CDR3 has 16 amino acids. In nucleotides, the CDR3 is TGCGCCAGCAGCCGAAAAGGGGACAGCTCTGGAAACACCATATATTTT. Encoded protein: CASSRKGDSSGNTIYF.

The chain links TRBV5-1 to TRBJ2-5; 7 nucleotides match TRBD2. Germline V CDR1 and CDR2: SGHRS, YFSETQ. The CDR3 has 15 residues. The trim removed 0 bases at V and 5 bases at J, leaving 7 bases unmatched. DNA for the CDR3: TGCGCCAGCAGCTTGGCGGGGGGTTCGATGGAGACCCAGTACTTC. It is translated as CASSLAGGSMETQYF.

This sequence joins TRBV11-3 and TRBJ2-3, with D possibly TRBD1 on 5 matching bases. Trimming took off 3 bases at V and 0 bases at J, with 10 bases between the two ends. CDR3 size: 15 residues. In germline, CDR1 is SGHNT, CDR2 YENEEA. CDR3 DNA sequence: TGTGCCAGCAGCTTGCAGGGTGGTAGCACAGATACGCAGTATTTT. Amino acid sequence: CASSLQGGSTDTQYF.

This rearrangement joins TRBV4-3 to TRBJ1-5; a possible D gene is TRBD1 (5 bases). The V end was cut by 0 bases, the J end by 6 bases, with 9 bases between. Looked up from germline, CDR1 is LGHNA and CDR2 is YSLEER. The CDR3 loop spans 14 amino acids. The CDR3 sequence is CASSQEGRGQPQHF. The DNA of the CDR3 is TGCGCCAGCAGCCAAGAGGGTAGGGGTCAGCCCCAGCATTTT.

This rearrangement joins TRBV7-9 to TRBJ1-1; TRBD1 matches at 8 bases. The ends lost 5 bases at V and 3 bases at J; junction bases unmatched: 8. Germline-derived CDR1 and CDR2 are SEHNR and FQNEAQ (reference sequence). The CDR3 is 15 amino acids. CDR3 sequence (DNA): TGTGCCAGCAGCCCGATAGCCAGGGGGCACACTGAAGCTTTCTTT. Translation: CASSPIARGHTEAFF.

This sequence joins TRBV6-5 and TRBJ2-1; D perhaps matches TRBD1 (5 bases). There are 12 residues in the CDR3. Germline loops: CDR1 MNHEY, CDR2 SVGAGI. V was clipped by 8 bases and J by 8 bases, with 13 bases between them. The CDR3 loop reads CASGDRQHEQFF. CDR3 DNA sequence: TGTGCCAGCGGAGATCGACAGCATGAGCAGTTCTTC.

This clone was observed a handful of times. DNA of the CDR3: TGTGCCAGCAGTTTCCTCGCGGGGGGCTACGAGCAGTACTTC. It encodes CASSFLAGGYEQYF. The V call is TRBV27, the J call TRBJ2-7; TRBD2 matches at 8 bases. The CDR3 totals 14 residues. Germline V gives CDR1 MNHEY, CDR2 SMNVEV (reference sequence). V dropped 3 bases and J dropped 3; count of bases not matched to a gene: 4.

The sample holds one count of this clone. The CDR3, as DNA: TGTGCCAGCAGCTTGGTCCTAGCGGTGAGCACAGATACGCAGTATTTT. Amino acids: CASSLVLAVSTDTQYF. The chain employs TRBV5-5 and TRBJ2-3; 7 bases are shared with TRBD2. There are 16 residues in the CDR3. V shed 0 bases, J shed 0 bases, and the junction held 4 bases outside the gene matches. Looked up from germline, CDR1 is SGHKS and CDR2 is YYEKEE (reference sequence).

The chain uses TRBV5-1 and TRBJ2-5; TRBD1 is a possible D gene (6 bases). Germline CDR1 SGHRS, CDR2 YFSETQ. The CDR3 extends over 13 amino acids. V gave up 6 bases and J gave up 3 bases, with 12 bases separating them. CDR3 sequence reads: CASTGGLKETQYF. In nucleotides, the CDR3 is TGCGCCAGCACTGGGGGCCTAAAAGAGACCCAGTACTTC.